The next 14 T cell receptor beta chains were all read from a single sample in a study of T cell repertoires in cytomegalovirus infection. These receptors' antigens are unknown. TCRdb analysed the reads with MiXCR anew, one entry per CDR3 protein. The sample holds about 310,000 distinct CDR3 sequences, 25% seen once. Material: cultured PBMCs, obtained from culture after CMV antigen stimulation. These receptors originate from a human donor in good health (CMV status not recorded). Some clones in this sample may be carry-over from other donors' samples.

The chain joins TRBV19 to TRBJ2-3; 9 bases fit TRBD2. After removal of 6 bases from V and 1 base from J, the junction contained 11 bases not matched to a gene. The CDR3 covers 17 residues. Germline assignment: CDR1 LNHDA and CDR2 SQIVND (reference sequence). DNA of the CDR3: TGTGCCAGTAGAGAAGCGGGAGGCCCCCGAGGCACAGATACGCAGTATTTT. Encoded protein: CASREAGGPRGTDTQYF.

This chain connects TRBV5-6 to TRBJ1-2; D is possibly TRBD1 (6 bases). The germline gives CDR1 SGHDT, CDR2 YYEEEE. This CDR3 is 19 amino acids long. V shed 2 bases and J shed 4 bases, with 27 bases lying between them. CDR3 amino acids: CASSFNTPPDSFSFYGYTF. Written as DNA, the CDR3 is TGTGCCAGCAGCTTCAACACCCCCCCGGACAGCTTCAGCTTCTATGGCTACACCTTC.

This sequence joins TRBV19 and TRBJ2-2; maybe TRBD2 (5 bases). The CDR3 runs to 16 residues. V was cut by 3 bases and J by 0 bases, with 11 bases left in between. The germline gives CDR1 LNHDA, CDR2 SQIVND (reference sequence). The CDR3 loop is CASSIHFGANTGELFF. CDR3 in DNA: TGTGCCAGTAGTATTCATTTCGGGGCGAACACCGGGGAGCTGTTTTTT.

V and J are TRBV7-9 and TRBJ1-1; D is unclear. Trimming stripped 1 base from V and 1 base from J, with 22 bases between. The CDR3 runs 19 residues. Germline CDR1 is SEHNR and CDR2 is FQNEAQ (reference sequence). The CDR3 sequence: CASSLVSIRSYSANTEAFF. DNA for the CDR3: TGTGCCAGCAGCTTAGTTTCTATTAGGAGTTACTCTGCGAACACTGAAGCTTTCTTT.

The table lists this clonotype with many counts. V usage is TRBV23-1 and J usage is TRBJ1-3; D remains ambiguous. TRBV23-1 is designated an ORF whose function remains uncertain. The CDR3 is 18 residues long. Trimming removed 3 bases at V and 0 bases at J, with 18 bases between. The CDR3 sequence is CASSHPPSPRTSGNTIYF. CDR3 bases: TGCGCCAGCAGTCATCCCCCTTCGCCCCGTACCTCTGGAAACACCATATATTTT.

The chain uses TRBV19 and TRBJ2-1; 11 positions agree with TRBD2. J was trimmed by 3 bases and V by 3 bases; bases with no gene match: 7. The CDR3 runs to 17 residues. The germline V gene has CDR1 LNHDA and CDR2 SQIVND (reference sequence). CDR3 in DNA: TGTGCCAGTAGTATGGGGCTAGCGGGAGGCGACTACAATGAGCAGTTCTTC. It is translated as CASSMGLAGGDYNEQFF.

V usage is TRBV6-2 or TRBV6-3 and J usage is TRBJ1-5, with TRBD1 as a possible D gene (5 bases). V was clipped by 4 bases and J by 15 bases, with 16 bases between them. This CDR3 contains 12 residues. Germline CDR1 and CDR2: MNHEY and SVGEGT. Written as DNA, the CDR3 is TGTGCCAGCAGTTTCGCGAGACACGGGACGCATTTT. This encodes CASSFARHGTHF.

CDR3 in amino acids: CAISESQNYEQYF. The CDR3, as DNA: TGTGCCATCAGTGAGTCGCAGAACTACGAGCAGTACTTC. The V and J genes are TRBV10-3 and TRBJ2-7; D is ambiguous. The CDR3 extends over 13 amino acids. Between the trimmed V and J ends, which lost 0 bases and 3 bases, there was a span of 6 bases. The V gene's germline CDR1 is ENHRY and CDR2 SYGVKD.

The rearrangement uses TRBV6-5 and TRBJ2-1; 9 bases match TRBD1. Trimming took 5 bases from V and 7 from J; bases not matched to a gene: 6. The CDR3 is made up of 14 amino acids. The V gene's germline CDR1 is MNHEY and CDR2 SVGAGI. Here the CDR3 DNA reads TGTGCCAGCAGTACCGGGACAGGGAGGAATGAGCAGTTCTTC. Amino acids: CASSTGTGRNEQFF.

This clonotype was detected once. The chain couples TRBV10-3 to TRBJ2-1, with a tentative D call TRBD2 (5 bases). V was cut by 9 bases and J by 6 bases, with 12 bases left in between. The CDR3 extends over 12 amino acids. Germline assignment: CDR1 ENHRY and CDR2 SYGVKD. CDR3 amino acids: CAMTNSGNEQFF. The CDR3 nucleotides are TGTGCCATGACTAATTCGGGCAATGAGCAGTTCTTC.

The chain combines TRBV6-2 or TRBV6-3 with TRBJ2-7; TRBD2 matches at 7 bases. The CDR3 extends over 17 amino acids. CDR1 is MNHEY and CDR2 is SVGEGT in the germline V gene. The CDR3 DNA reads TGTGCGACCCTGCGGGCCTCCAGCGGGAAGTCCGCCTACGAGCAGTACGTC. Its translation is CATLRASSGKSAYEQYV.

J is TRBJ1-2 and V is TRBV6-8; 9 nucleotides agree with TRBD1. V dropped 6 bases and J dropped 8; count of bases not matched to a gene: 10. This CDR3 is built from 14 residues. CDR1 is MNHGY and CDR2 is SAAAGT in the germline V gene. The CDR3 region has the DNA TGTGCCAGCAGACCGGGACAGGGAACGGGAGGCTACACCTTC. It codes for CASRPGQGTGGYTF.

J is TRBJ1-2 and V is TRBV12-5; D uncertain. The V end was cut by 4 bases, the J end by 4 bases, with 16 bases between. This CDR3 region has 15 residues. Germline CDR1 and CDR2: LGHNT and FRNRAP. CDR3 DNA sequence: TGTGCTAGTGGTTCATTCTCGGCCCCCGGCTATGGCTACACCTTC. Translating gives CASGSFSAPGYGYTF.

This clonotype appeared a few times. The rearrangement joins TRBV20-1 to TRBJ2-1; 12 nucleotides agree with TRBD2. The CDR3 loop spans 16 amino acids. The V gene's germline CDR1 is DFQATT and CDR2 SNEGSKA (reference sequence). J lost 9 bases, V lost 1 base, and 10 bases had no gene match. CDR3: CSARAASGRAAGEQFF. The DNA of the CDR3 is TGCAGTGCTAGAGCTGCTAGCGGGAGGGCCGCGGGTGAGCAGTTCTTC.